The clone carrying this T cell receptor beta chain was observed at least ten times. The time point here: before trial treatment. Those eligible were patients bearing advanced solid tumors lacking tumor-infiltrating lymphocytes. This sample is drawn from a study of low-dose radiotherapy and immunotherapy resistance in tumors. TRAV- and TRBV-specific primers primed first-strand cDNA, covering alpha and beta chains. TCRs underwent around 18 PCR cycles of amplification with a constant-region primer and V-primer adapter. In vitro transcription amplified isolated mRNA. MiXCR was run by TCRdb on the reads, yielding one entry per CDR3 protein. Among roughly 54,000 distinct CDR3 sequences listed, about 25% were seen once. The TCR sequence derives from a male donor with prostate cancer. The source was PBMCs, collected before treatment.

CDR3 sequence reads: CSVEVRGTNIQYF. The CDR3 DNA reads TGCAGCGTTGAAGTCCGGGGCACTAACATTCAGTACTTC. V gene TRBV29-1 combines with J gene TRBJ2-4; D is perhaps TRBD1 or TRBD2 (5 bases each). Trimming stripped 1 base from V and 7 bases from J, with 11 bases between. Germline CDR1 is SQVTM and CDR2 is ANQGSEA. The length of the CDR3 is 13 residues.